The 24 T cell receptor beta chains reported below all come from one sample, sequenced in a study of cytomegalovirus exposure and HLA in healthy donors (dated by TCRdb to the late 2010s). Preparation of the library involved the immunoSEQ multiplex PCR assay. A mixture of 60 forward primers for TCR Vbeta segments and 13 reverse primers for TCR Jbeta segments was used in the multiplex PCR. The table comes from immuneACCESS by way of TCRdb, which keeps in-frame sequences with V and J called. Part of the clones is missing from these tables; in studies checked, under half for an unresolved V gene and the rest for unknown reasons. Here the sample has about 150,000 clones; approximately 71% occur a single time. Together, the top ten hold about 10% of the sample. The material sequenced was PBMCs. The receptor set was obtained from a man between 18 and 35 years old in good health and CMV-seropositive.

The rearrangement uses TRBV2 and TRBJ1-2; possibly TRBD1 for D (5 bases). There are 17 residues in the CDR3. Trimming shortened V by 4 bases and J by 7 bases, and 25 bases separated the two germline ends. Germline assignment: CDR1 SNHLY and CDR2 FYNNEI. CDR3 region: CASSAKARGGAPGGYTF. CDR3 in DNA: TGTGCCAGCAGTGCAAAGGCTAGGGGCGGAGCCCCTGGTGGCTACACCTTC.

This clone was recorded once. This chain uses TRBV30 with TRBJ1-2; D call uncertain. V gave up 3 bases and J gave up 4 bases, with 15 bases separating them. The length of the CDR3 is 14 residues. CDR1 is GTSNPN, CDR2 SVGIG, per germline (reference sequence). The CDR3 reads CAWRPRLVSYGYTF. The CDR3, as DNA: TGTGCCTGGAGGCCCCGGTTGGTGTCCTATGGCTACACCTTC.

This clone has a handful of counts. The chain recombines TRBV14 with TRBJ2-1; 7 bases are a match to TRBD2. The CDR3 is 14 amino acids. V shed 0 bases, J shed 7 bases, and the junction held 3 bases outside the gene matches. CDR1 is SGHDN and CDR2 is FVKESK in the germline V gene. CDR3 protein: CASSQDLAVNEQFF. The CDR3 bases are TGTGCCAGCAGCCAAGACCTAGCGGTTAATGAGCAGTTCTTC.

The chain combines TRBV28 with TRBJ2-1, with 8 bases that match TRBD2. Germline V lookup: CDR1 MDHEN, CDR2 SYDVKM. V dropped 5 bases and J dropped 8; count of bases not matched to a gene: 11. The length of the CDR3 is 15 residues. This CDR3 is CASSRAGVAIHEQFF. CDR3 bases: TGTGCCAGCAGTCGAGCGGGAGTGGCTATCCATGAGCAGTTCTTC.

The sample holds a few counts of this clone. This chain links TRBV18 with TRBJ2-1; D is unclear. CDR1 and CDR2 from the germline V gene are KGHSH and LQKENI. The CDR3 consists of 12 residues. Trimming cost V 0 bases and J 6 bases, with 3 bases left between them. The CDR3 bases are TGTGCCAGCTCACCACCCAGCAATGAGCAGTTCTTC. It encodes CASSPPSNEQFF.

The sample holds a few counts of this clone. This sequence joins TRBV5-4 and TRBJ2-7; 8 bases are a match to TRBD2. This CDR3 has 17 residues. J gave up 4 bases and V 2 bases, and 14 bases lay outside the gene matches. CDR1 is SGHNT, CDR2 YYREEE, per germline (reference sequence). CDR3 sequence reads: CASSFNFPGGDSYEQYF. Here the CDR3 DNA reads TGTGCCAGCAGCTTCAACTTTCCGGGAGGGGATTCTTACGAGCAGTACTTC.

A few counts support this clone. The CDR3 DNA reads as TGTGCCAGCAGCCTCCGGTCTCGCCCCTACAATGAGCAGTTCTTC. This encodes CASSLRSRPYNEQFF. This chain uses TRBV7-9 with TRBJ2-1, with no clear D. Looked up from germline, CDR1 is SEHNR and CDR2 is FQNEAQ (reference sequence). V lost 5 bases and J lost 2, with 13 bases in between. This CDR3 has 15 residues.

The chain combines TRBV7-2 with TRBJ2-2; 15 nucleotides line up with TRBD2. CDR1 is SGHTA, CDR2 FQGNSA, per germline. The CDR3 length is 17 residues. The V gene end was trimmed by 4 bases and the J gene end by 5 bases; junction bases not matched to a gene: 5. CDR3 residues: CASSSPGLAGGTGELFF. In DNA, the CDR3 is TGTGCCAGCAGCTCTCCTGGACTAGCGGGAGGGACCGGGGAGCTGTTTTTT.

This clone appeared once. The chain recombines TRBV25-1 with TRBJ1-4, with D uncertain. CDR1 is MGHDK and CDR2 is SYGVNS in the germline V gene. Trimming shortened V by 5 bases and J by 7 bases, and 8 bases separated the two germline ends. The CDR3 runs 12 residues. CDR3 sequence (DNA): TGTGCCAGCAGTCCACGCGGTGAAAAACTGTTTTTT. It is translated as CASSPRGEKLFF.

The rearrangement links TRBV10-3 to TRBJ2-7; 8 positions agree with TRBD1. The CDR3 has 14 residues. Per the germline V gene, CDR1 is ENHRY and CDR2 is SYGVKD. V lost 5 bases to trimming and J lost 7 bases; unmatched junction nucleotides: 10. CDR3: CAISKDRDEGEQYF. CDR3 coding DNA: TGTGCCATCAGTAAGGACAGGGACGAGGGGGAGCAGTACTTC.

This rearrangement joins TRBV27 to TRBJ2-1; TRBD1 agrees at 8 bases. V was pared by 6 bases and J by 0 bases, with 7 bases of the junction left unmatched. Germline CDR1 is MNHEY and CDR2 is SMNVEV (reference sequence). The CDR3 length is 16 residues. CDR3 nucleotides: TGTGCCAGCAGGCCCAGACAGGGGCGCTCCTACAATGAGCAGTTCTTC. This sequence encodes CASRPRQGRSYNEQFF.

The chain joins TRBV11-2 to TRBJ1-1; 7 nucleotides match TRBD1. Germline V CDR1 and CDR2: SGHAT, FQNNGV. There are 13 residues in the CDR3. Trimming at V came to 6 bases and at J to 8 bases, leaving 9 bases not matched to a gene. The CDR3 nucleotides are TGTGCCAGCAGTCCCAATTTGGACAGGGAAGCTTTCTTT. Its protein product is CASSPNLDREAFF.

In this sample, this clone turned up once. The rearrangement joins TRBV10-3 to TRBJ2-3; D possibly corresponds to TRBD1 (5 bases). Germline CDR1 ENHRY, CDR2 SYGVKD. V lost 7 bases and J 0 bases, leaving 14 bases between the germline ends. The CDR3 runs 15 residues. CDR3 region: CAIKGRSPSTDTQYF. The CDR3 DNA reads TGTGCCATCAAGGGGCGGAGCCCTAGCACAGATACGCAGTATTTT.

The chain joins TRBV6-4 to TRBJ2-2; D not certain. The germline V gene has CDR1 MRHNA and CDR2 SNTAGT. With 11 bases removed from V and 0 bases from J, the gap between germline ends came to 13 bases. The CDR3 consists of 14 residues. The CDR3 bases are TGTGCCGGTTATAGTATGGCGAACACCGGGGAGCTGTTTTTT. This sequence encodes CAGYSMANTGELFF.

This clone was detected once. The genes are TRBV9 and TRBJ2-7, with 7 bases aligning to TRBD1. This CDR3 is built from 18 residues. The germline gives CDR1 SGDLS, CDR2 YYNGEE. Trimming took 0 bases from V and 3 from J; bases not matched to a gene: 15. The DNA for the CDR3 is TGTGCCAGCAGCGTAGGATTCGGGACAGATACTAGAGACTACGAGCAGTACTTC. As protein: CASSVGFGTDTRDYEQYF.

The chain joins TRBV7-9 to TRBJ2-3; 9 nucleotides match TRBD2. Losses at the gene ends were 3 bases for V and 5 bases for J; bases not matched to a gene: 9. CDR1 is SEHNR, CDR2 FQNEAQ, per germline (reference sequence). The CDR3 covers 16 residues. The CDR3 bases are TGTGCCAGCAGCTTTCTTGCGGGAGGGCCGGGAGATACGCAGTATTTT. Translated: CASSFLAGGPGDTQYF.

In its sample, this clone was seen a few times. The chain uses TRBV2 and TRBJ2-6; D might be TRBD1 (6 bases). CDR3 length: 11 amino acids. V lost 6 bases, J lost 12 bases, and 9 bases lay in between. The germline CDR1 and CDR2 sequences are SNHLY and FYNNEI. CDR3 nucleotide sequence: TGTGCCAGCAGGACAGGCTCCGTCCTGACTTTC. Residues: CASRTGSVLTF.

V gene TRBV4-2 combines with J gene TRBJ2-6; unclear D gene. The CDR3 extends over 15 amino acids. V lost 4 bases and J 1 base, leaving 8 bases between the germline ends. Germline lookup yields CDR1 LGHNA and CDR2 YNFKEQ. The CDR3 DNA is TGTGCCAGCAGCCGCCAGGATTCTGGGGCCAACGTCCTGACTTTC. The encoded protein is CASSRQDSGANVLTF.

The chain has TRBV7-9 and TRBJ2-7; possible D gene TRBD2, 6 bases. Germline V gene sequence: CDR1 SEHNR, CDR2 FQNEAQ (reference sequence). Trimming shortened V by 6 bases and J by 3 bases, and 27 bases separated the two germline ends. This CDR3 has 18 amino acids. Written as DNA, the CDR3 is TGTGCCAGCAGGCTTCCACCCGAGTCGAGCGGGCCATACTACGAGCAGTACTTC. This encodes CASRLPPESSGPYYEQYF.

The gene calls are TRBV27 and TRBJ1-4, with D possibly being TRBD1 (5 bases). The germline V and J ends were trimmed by 2 bases and 3 bases, with 10 bases remaining between them. The CDR3 loop spans 15 amino acids. CDR1 and CDR2 (germline): MNHEY, SMNVEV (reference sequence). CDR3 amino acids: CASSLEGAANEKLFF. The CDR3 DNA reads as TGTGCCAGCAGTTTAGAAGGGGCAGCTAATGAAAAACTGTTTTTT.

The CDR3 sequence is CASQFGYLRRSNQPQHF. In nucleotides, the CDR3 is TGTGCCAGTCAGTTCGGGTATCTACGGAGGAGCAATCAGCCCCAGCATTTT. The chain employs TRBV28 and TRBJ1-5, with D unresolved. V was pared by 9 bases and J by 1 base, with 22 bases between. Germline values: CDR1 MDHEN, CDR2 SYDVKM. The CDR3 consists of 17 residues.

The V and J genes are TRBV5-1 and TRBJ2-5, with a weak D call TRBD2 (6 bases). Germline lookup yields CDR1 SGHRS and CDR2 YFSETQ. V dropped 7 bases and J dropped 5 bases, with 18 bases sitting between them. The CDR3 runs to 14 residues. The CDR3 protein is CASRQLGGAETQYF. In DNA, the CDR3 is TGCGCCAGCCGTCAGCTTGGAGGGGCTGAGACCCAGTACTTC.

The rearrangement links TRBV5-4 to TRBJ2-3; 14 bases line up with TRBD2. This CDR3 is built from 17 residues. Germline V lookup: CDR1 SGHNT, CDR2 YYREEE (reference sequence). After removal of 4 bases from V and 3 bases from J, the junction contained 7 bases not matched to a gene. The CDR3 loop is CASSPGLAGGFTDTQYF. The CDR3 DNA reads TGTGCCAGCAGCCCTGGACTAGCGGGAGGATTTACAGATACGCAGTATTTT.

The sample holds a few counts of this clone. This CDR3 is CASSERARGNGYTF. The CDR3 bases are TGTGCCAGCAGTGAAAGGGCACGGGGAAATGGCTACACCTTC. The chain couples TRBV6-1 to TRBJ1-2; no reliable D call. Germline CDR1 and CDR2: MNHNS and SASEGT. There are 14 residues in the CDR3. Trimming shortened V by 2 bases and J by 6 bases, and 13 bases separated the two germline ends.